This entry features one TCR beta chain sequence. V shed 0 bases and J shed 4 bases, with 2 bases lying between them. The CDR3 contains 12 residues. Germline V gene data show CDR1 as SGHNT and CDR2 as YENEEA. This sample was taken from a study of blood T cell repertoires in COVID-19. Per the authors' pipeline: Estimated nucleated cell counts came from reference gene primer amplification. The repertoire was sequenced with immunoSEQ multiplex PCR; TCRdb's copy has only in-frame clones and lacks some. V and J calls and clone size are copied from that table; D and trimming were computed from the DNA. Of approximately 100,000 clones listed, approximately 87% are singletons.

Sequenced sample: peripheral blood. This receptor was obtained from a human donor in a cohort sampled during active or convalescent COVID-19. This sequence joins TRBV11-3 and TRBJ2-3; D not certain. In DNA, the CDR3 is TGTGCCAGCAGCTTAGACGCAGATACGCAGTATTTT. Its translation: CASSLDADTQYF.